This is a list of T cell receptor beta chains from one sample in a study of blood T cell repertoires in COVID-19. The protocol was immunoSEQ multiplex PCR, while the TCRdb copy is restricted to in-frame clones and leaves out a portion. The table includes about 330,000 clones, around 87% detected once. Source material: peripheral blood. The receptors originated from a woman between 45 and 65 years old with active or convalescent COVID-19. CDR3s include the opening cysteine and the closing phenylalanine or tryptophan. The D gene is left open where the match is weak. Clone size appears in some rows only: once, few, many, or a class for an expanded clone.

TRBV30	13	TRBJ2-7	TRBD1	.	TGTGCCTGGAGTCCTGGACAGGACTACGAGCAGTACTTC	CAWSPGQDYEQYF
TRBV6-2/TRBV6-3	17	TRBJ2-1	.	.	TGTGCCAGCAGTTACGACATGGACACAGGGATCCCCAATGAGCAGTTCTTC	CASSYDMDTGIPNEQFF
TRBV29-1	15	TRBJ1-5	TRBD1	.	TGCAGCGTTCAGGACAGGACAGGGCACAATCAGCCCCAGCATTTT	CSVQDRTGHNQPQHF
TRBV7-3	13	TRBJ1-4	.	.	TGTGCCAGCACCGACAGCCCTAATGAAAAACTGTTTTTT	CASTDSPNEKLFF
TRBV21-1	19	TRBJ2-1	.	once	TGTGCCAGCAGCAAGCTGTCACCGGGACTAGCGGGATTGGGGAATGAGCAGTTCTTC	CASSKLSPGLAGLGNEQFF
TRBV7-2	15	TRBJ2-4	TRBD2	.	TGTGCCAGCAGCCCCGGGACTAGCGGGGGGAAGATTCAGTACTTC	CASSPGTSGGKIQYF
TRBV6-9	15	TRBJ2-2	TRBD2	.	TGTGCCAGCAGTCAGACTAGCGGGAGCACCGGGGAGCTGTTTTTT	CASSQTSGSTGELFF
TRBV6-4	16	TRBJ2-1	TRBD2	few	TGTGCCAGCAGTGGGACCCCTAGCGGGAGGGCCGATGAGCAGTTCTTC	CASSGTPSGRADEQFF
TRBV6-5	15	TRBJ2-2	TRBD2	.	TGTGCCAGCAGAACTAGCGGGAGGGCCGCCGGGGAGCTGTTTTTT	CASRTSGRAAGELFF
TRBV9	17	TRBJ2-3	.	.	TGTGCCAGCAGCGTAACTAGTGAGGCTCCTCGCACAGATACGCAGTATTTT	CASSVTSEAPRTDTQYF
TRBV6-5	15	TRBJ2-6	.	.	TGTGCCAGCAGAAAACAGGGAACTGGGGCCAACGTCCTGACTTTC	CASRKQGTGANVLTF
TRBV18	14	TRBJ1-3	TRBD1	.	TGTGCCAGCTCACCCGGGACAGCTGGAAACACCATATATTTT	CASSPGTAGNTIYF
TRBV6-5	12	TRBJ1-1	.	.	TGTGCCACCCTCGACATTAACACTGAAGCTTTCTTT	CATLDINTEAFF
TRBV28	15	TRBJ2-5	TRBD2	once	TGTGCCAGCAGTCCAACCGGGGGGGCCGGAGAGACCCAGTACTTC	CASSPTGGAGETQYF
TRBV11-2	15	TRBJ2-1	TRBD1	.	TGTGCCAGCAGCACCAGGACAGGGTCCTACAATGAGCAGTTCTTC	CASSTRTGSYNEQFF
TRBV5-4	15	TRBJ1-2	.	.	TGTGCCAGCAGTCCCCGGGGGGCGGTGAACTATGGCTACACCTTC	CASSPRGAVNYGYTF
TRBV7-2	14	TRBJ2-7	.	.	TGTGCCAGCAGCCAGCGGATTCCGACCTACGAGCAGTACTTC	CASSQRIPTYEQYF
TRBV9	15	TRBJ2-3	TRBD1	.	TGTGCCAGCAGCTCAGACAGGGTCTGGACAGATACGCAGTATTTT	CASSSDRVWTDTQYF
TRBV7-8	14	TRBJ1-2	.	.	TGTGCCAGCAGCGTTGCCGGGACTAACTATGGCTACACCTTC	CASSVAGTNYGYTF
TRBV28	14	TRBJ2-1	.	.	TGTGCCAGCACCGAAGCCCGGTCCTACAATGAGCAGTTCTTC	CASTEARSYNEQFF
TRBV6-5	14	TRBJ2-7	.	.	TGTGCCAGCAGTTTAGGGTCTAGCGCACACGAGCAGTACTTC	CASSLGSSAHEQYF
TRBV7-9	13	TRBJ2-7	.	.	TGTGCCAGCAGCCCCAGCGGCCCTGGGGAGCAGTACTTC	CASSPSGPGEQYF
TRBV5-8	13	TRBJ1-2	.	.	TGTGCCAGCAGCCGGACGGGGAGCTATGGCTACACCTTC	CASSRTGSYGYTF
TRBV6-2/TRBV6-3	15	TRBJ1-1	TRBD1	.	TGTGCCAGCAGTTACTGGGACAGGGTAGGGACTGAAGCTTTCTTT	CASSYWDRVGTEAFF
TRBV7-2	14	TRBJ1-1	.	.	TGTGCCAGCAGCTCATCGACAGCGAACACTGAAGCTTTCTTT	CASSSSTANTEAFF
TRBV5-4	15	TRBJ1-1	TRBD1	once	TGTGCCAGCAGCTCTTGGGACAGGGAAGGCACTGAAGCTTTCTTT	CASSSWDREGTEAFF
TRBV5-1	12	TRBJ2-2	.	few	TGCGCCAGCAGCCAACAATCCGGGGAGCTGTTTTTT	CASSQQSGELFF
TRBV6-2/TRBV6-3	15	TRBJ2-7	TRBD1	.	TGTGCCAGCAGTTCCGCCGGGACAGGGCGATACGAGCAGTACTTC	CASSSAGTGRYEQYF
TRBV7-9	15	TRBJ2-7	TRBD1	.	TGTGCCAGCAGCTTAGACCAAGGGACAGCCAGAGAGCAGTACTTC	CASSLDQGTAREQYF
TRBV2	15	TRBJ2-6	.	.	TGTGCCAGCAGTGAAACCCAGTCTGGGGCCAACGTCCTGACTTTC	CASSETQSGANVLTF
TRBV27	17	TRBJ2-7	TRBD2	.	TGTGCCAGCAGTCCGGGGACTAGCGGAACCAGCTCCTACGAGCAGTACTTC	CASSPGTSGTSSYEQYF
TRBV28	14	TRBJ1-1	TRBD1	.	TGTGCCAGCAGTGATGGACAGGGGGCCACTGAAGCTTTCTTT	CASSDGQGATEAFF
TRBV7-9	11	TRBJ1-2	.	.	TGTGCCAGCAGGACGACAGCCGGCTACACCTTC	CASRTTAGYTF
TRBV5-1	15	TRBJ1-2	.	.	TGCGCCAGCAGCGCGGCCCCGGGACTCCTTTATGGCTACACCTTC	CASSAAPGLLYGYTF
TRBV5-6	15	TRBJ1-1	.	.	TGTGCCAGCAGCTTGGCTGGGGGACTCAACACTGAAGCTTTCTTT	CASSLAGGLNTEAFF
TRBV28	13	TRBJ1-4	.	.	TGTGCCAGCAGGCGGAATAAGAATGAAAAACTGTTTTTT	CASRRNKNEKLFF
TRBV4-2	18	TRBJ1-4	TRBD1	.	TGTGCCAGCAGCCAAGCTCCCCGACAGGGGGCGGGTAATGAAAAACTGTTTTTT	CASSQAPRQGAGNEKLFF
TRBV28	13	TRBJ2-7	TRBD2	once	TGTGCCAGCAGTTTTTCGCGGGAGGACGAGCAGTACTTC	CASSFSREDEQYF
TRBV7-9	16	TRBJ1-1	.	.	TGTGCCAGCAGCTTAGCTGGGGGCGGCCAGAACACTGAAGCTTTCTTT	CASSLAGGGQNTEAFF
TRBV7-6	17	TRBJ2-6	TRBD1	.	TGTGCCAGCAGCTTGGGACAGGGCGGATCTGGGGCCAACGTCCTGACTTTC	CASSLGQGGSGANVLTF
TRBV7-6	16	TRBJ2-5	TRBD1	.	TGTGCCAGCAGCTTAGGTTCAGGGGGAGTCCAAGAGACCCAGTACTTC	CASSLGSGGVQETQYF
TRBV24-1	19	TRBJ2-5	TRBD2	.	TGTGCCACCAGTGATACAAAGGGCTTTGGGACTAGCGGGAAGGAGACCCAGTACTTC	CATSDTKGFGTSGKETQYF
TRBV27	14	TRBJ1-1	TRBD1	once	TGTGCCAGCAGTGCCCGGGACAGATACACTGAAGCTTTCTTT	CASSARDRYTEAFF
TRBV27	17	TRBJ2-4	.	.	TGTGCCAGCACGATGACAGGAAGCGCTCTAGCCAAAAACATTCAGTACTTC	CASTMTGSALAKNIQYF
TRBV2	16	TRBJ1-2	.	.	TGTGCCAGCAGTGAAGTGGGGCAGGACCCCTCCTATGGCTACACCTTC	CASSEVGQDPSYGYTF
TRBV11-2	16	TRBJ2-7	TRBD1	.	TGTGCCAGCAGCCCCAGGACAGGGGGGAATTTCTACGAGCAGTACTTC	CASSPRTGGNFYEQYF
TRBV7-6	15	TRBJ2-5	TRBD2	.	TGTGCCAGCAGCCGTAGCGGGGACGTACAAGAGACCCAGTACTTC	CASSRSGDVQETQYF
TRBV6-5	14	TRBJ1-4	.	.	TGTGCCAGCAGTTGGGGGGTTGATAATGAAAAACTGTTTTTT	CASSWGVDNEKLFF
TRBV18	17	TRBJ2-7	TRBD2	.	TGTGCCAGCTCACCCATGGCCCCACTAGCGGGAGGGAACGAGCAGTACTTC	CASSPMAPLAGGNEQYF
TRBV5-4	13	TRBJ2-7	TRBD2	.	TGTGCCAGCAGCTTTTCGACTAGCGCGCGTCAGTACTTC	CASSFSTSARQYF
TRBV18	16	TRBJ1-4	TRBD1	once	TGTGCCAGCTCACGAGACAGGGTGCCCACTAATGAAAAACTGTTTTTT	CASSRDRVPTNEKLFF